This passage covers 2 T cell receptor beta chains from one sample sequenced in a study of blood T cell repertoires in COVID-19. Clones were read by immunoSEQ multiplex PCR, and TCRdb kept only the in-frame ones, dropping some. This sample carries about 66,000 clones, roughly nine tenths of them seen once, and the ten largest clones take about 6.8%. Sequencing used peripheral blood. The receptor set was obtained from a human donor in a cohort sampled during active COVID-19.

V usage is TRBV15 and J usage is TRBJ2-2; D is perhaps TRBD1 (6 bases). The germline V and J ends were trimmed by 8 bases and 5 bases, with 18 bases remaining between them. The CDR3 is 15 residues long. The V gene's germline CDR1 is LNHNV and CDR2 YYDKDF (reference sequence). The CDR3 loop reads CATEYRVHLTGELFF. CDR3 nucleotides: TGTGCCACCGAATACAGGGTCCATCTAACCGGGGAGCTGTTTTTT.

The chain joins TRBV9 to TRBJ2-3, with 11 bases fitting TRBD1. V trimming: 4 bases; J trimming: 5 bases; junction bases outside the gene matches: 6. This CDR3 comprises 15 residues. The V gene's germline CDR1 is SGDLS and CDR2 YYNGEE. CDR3 coding DNA: TGTGCCAGCAGCTACCGGGACAGGGGGGGAGATACGCAGTATTTT. Translation gives CASSYRDRGGDTQYF. The whole variable domain, remainder taken from reference TRBV9 and TRBJ2-3, is DSGVTQTPKHLITATGQRVTLRCSPRSGDLSVYWYQQSLDQGLQFLIQYYNGEERAKGNILERFSAQQFPDLHSELNLSSLELGDSALYFCASSYRDRGGDTQYFGPGTRLTVL.